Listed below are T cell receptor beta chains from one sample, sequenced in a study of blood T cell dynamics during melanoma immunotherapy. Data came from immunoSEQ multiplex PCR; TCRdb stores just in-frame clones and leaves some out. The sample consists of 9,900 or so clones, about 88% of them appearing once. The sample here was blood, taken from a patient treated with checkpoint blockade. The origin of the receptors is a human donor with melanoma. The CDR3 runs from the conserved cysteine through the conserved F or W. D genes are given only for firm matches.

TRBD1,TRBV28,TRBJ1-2,CASRSRQGAYYGYTF
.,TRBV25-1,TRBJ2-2,CASSELGSLDTGELFF
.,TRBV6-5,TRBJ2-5,CASSLGGPQETQYF
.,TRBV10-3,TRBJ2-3,CAISDRGDTQYF
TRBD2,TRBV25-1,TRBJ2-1,CASSELSSGRVNEQFF
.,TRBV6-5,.,CASKDLYEQYF
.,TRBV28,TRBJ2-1,CASSILPGTFNEQFF
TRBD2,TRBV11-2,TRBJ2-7,CASSAYGRGKAVYEQYF
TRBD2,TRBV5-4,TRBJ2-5,CASSSPGTSGRTQYF
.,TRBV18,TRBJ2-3,CASSRTVNTDTQYF
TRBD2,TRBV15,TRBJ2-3,CATSNRDYRTDTQYF
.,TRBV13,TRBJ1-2,CASSLGGLTSHSYGYTF
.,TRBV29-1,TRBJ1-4,CSVMGVGEKLFF
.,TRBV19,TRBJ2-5,CASMSTQETQYF
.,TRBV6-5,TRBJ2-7,CASSPVRAYEQYF